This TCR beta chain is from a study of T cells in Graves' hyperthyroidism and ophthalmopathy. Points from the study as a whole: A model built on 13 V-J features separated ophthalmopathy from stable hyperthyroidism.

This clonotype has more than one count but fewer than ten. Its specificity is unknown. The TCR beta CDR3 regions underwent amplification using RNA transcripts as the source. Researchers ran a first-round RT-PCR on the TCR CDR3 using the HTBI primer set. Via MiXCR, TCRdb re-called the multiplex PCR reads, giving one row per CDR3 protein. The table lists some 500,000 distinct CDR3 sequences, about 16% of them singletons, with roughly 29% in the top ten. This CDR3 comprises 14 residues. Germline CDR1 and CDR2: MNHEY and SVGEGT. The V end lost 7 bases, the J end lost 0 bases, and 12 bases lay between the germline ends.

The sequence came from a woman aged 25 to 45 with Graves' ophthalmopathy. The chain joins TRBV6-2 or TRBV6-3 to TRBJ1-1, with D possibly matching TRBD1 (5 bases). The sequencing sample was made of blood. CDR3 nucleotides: TGTGCCAGCAACAGCGCAGGGATGAACACTGAAGCTTTCTTT. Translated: CASNSAGMNTEAFF.